A single sample is the source of the 16 T cell receptor beta chains below, sequenced in a study of blood T cell repertoires in COVID-19. Assay: immunoSEQ multiplex PCR; the TCRdb copy retains only in-frame clones and omits some. The sample lists 250,000 or so clones, more than 70% occurring once. The specimen was PBMCs or T cells enriched from blood (not recorded which). The receptor source for this set is a middle-aged woman with acute COVID-19.

CDR3: CASSLIAGESYEQYF. The CDR3 bases are TGCGCCAGCAGCCTAATAGCGGGGGAAAGCTACGAGCAGTACTTC. V and J are TRBV5-1 and TRBJ2-7; the match to TRBD2 covers 9 bases. V dropped 4 bases and J dropped 3; count of bases not matched to a gene: 8. Looked up from germline, CDR1 is SGHRS and CDR2 is YFSETQ. The CDR3 totals 15 residues.

The CDR3 DNA follows: TGTGCCAGCAGTGATGGACAGGGGTCCTACGAGCAGTACTTC. This gives the protein CASSDGQGSYEQYF. The gene calls are TRBV2 and TRBJ2-7; 9 bases align to TRBD1. Trimming cost V 3 bases and J 1 base; bases outside gene matches: 1. The CDR3 loop spans 14 amino acids. Per germline, CDR1 SNHLY and CDR2 FYNNEI. Full variable domain (remainder filled in from reference TRBV2 and TRBJ2-7): EPEVTQTPSHQVTQMGQEVILRCVPISNHLYFYWYRQILGQKVEFLVSFYNNEISEKSEIFDDQFSVERPDGSNFTLKIRSTKLEDSAMYFCASSDGQGSYEQYFGPGTRLTVT.

This clone was detected once. The chain joins TRBV19 to TRBJ1-5, with a weak D call TRBD1 (5 bases). The CDR3 is made up of 15 amino acids. The germline V gene encodes CDR1 LNHDA and CDR2 SQIVND (reference sequence). V shed 5 bases and J shed 2 bases, with 13 bases lying between them. The CDR3 DNA sequence: TGTGCCAGTAGTGACAGACATGATGGCAATCAGCCCCAGCATTTT. Encoded protein: CASSDRHDGNQPQHF.

Here the CDR3 DNA reads TGTGCCAGCAGCGATAACCTGGGACTAGCTTCGACAGATACGCAGTATTTT. Amino acids: CASSDNLGLASTDTQYF. This chain joins TRBV9 and TRBJ2-3, with 9 bases identical to TRBD2. The CDR3 length is 17 residues. Germline V gives CDR1 SGDLS, CDR2 YYNGEE. Unmatched junction bases numbered 11, after V lost 3 bases and J lost 3 bases.

The V call is TRBV21-1, the J call TRBJ1-1; TRBD1 is taken as the D call from the table, unchecked against the DNA. TRBV21-1 constitutes a pseudogene. The CDR3 length is 13 residues. This chain's CDR3 is CASTPGDREGAFF. Written as DNA, the CDR3 is TGTGCCAGCACCCCAGGGGACAGGGAGGGAGCTTTCTTT.

This clone was seen once. This chain joins TRBV2 and TRBJ2-2; D is perhaps TRBD1 (6 bases). The germline gives CDR1 SNHLY, CDR2 FYNNEI. Trimming removed 6 bases from V and 4 bases from J, with 12 bases in between. The CDR3 length is 14 residues. Here the CDR3 reads CASRGALGTGELFF. CDR3 coding DNA: TGTGCCAGCAGGGGGGCATTAGGCACCGGGGAGCTGTTTTTT.

The J gene is TRBJ2-3, the V gene TRBV4-3; 8 positions agree with TRBD2. This CDR3 has 17 amino acids. V shed 0 bases and J 2 bases; nucleotides not matched to a gene: 7. CDR1 is LGHNA and CDR2 is YSLEER in the germline V gene. The CDR3 loop is CASSQDPAGGLTDTQYF. CDR3 bases: TGCGCCAGCAGCCAAGATCCGGCGGGAGGACTCACAGATACGCAGTATTTT.

The rearrangement uses TRBV4-1 and TRBJ2-1, with 11 bases that match TRBD2. Germline values: CDR1 MGHRA, CDR2 YSYEKL. The CDR3 length is 18 residues. V was clipped by 0 bases and J by 2 bases; unmatched bases: 6. The CDR3 region is CASSQDLTSGAAYNEQFF. CDR3 nucleotides: TGCGCCAGCAGCCAAGATTTGACTAGCGGGGCCGCCTACAATGAGCAGTTCTTC.

The rearrangement joins TRBV2 to TRBJ2-3, with 7 positions matching TRBD2. CDR1 SNHLY and CDR2 FYNNEI come from the germline V gene. There are 15 residues in the CDR3. J gave up 7 bases and V 3 bases, and 10 bases lay outside the gene matches. The CDR3 sequence: CASSELTAGGNTQYF. In DNA, the CDR3 is TGTGCCAGCAGTGAGTTGACCGCCGGGGGGAATACGCAGTATTTT.

This rearrangement joins TRBV15 to TRBJ2-7; TRBD2 might be the D (6 bases). Trimming took 1 base from V and 4 from J, leaving 14 bases between them. Germline CDR1 is LNHNV and CDR2 is YYDKDF (reference sequence). This CDR3 has 15 residues. The CDR3 reads CATSRALAGGYEQYV. CDR3 in DNA: TGTGCCACCAGCAGAGCGCTTGCTGGGGGGTACGAGCAGTACGTC.

This chain links TRBV25-1 with TRBJ1-1, with D hard to call. This CDR3 contains 13 residues. Germline V lookup: CDR1 MGHDK, CDR2 SYGVNS. Deletions cut 6 bases from V and 4 bases from J, with 12 bases between. In nucleotides, the CDR3 is TGTGCCAGCAGGCCCCCCGGCGGCACTGAAGCTTTCTTT. Its translation: CASRPPGGTEAFF.

V usage is TRBV27 and J usage is TRBJ2-1; 11 bases are a match to TRBD2. CDR1 MNHEY and CDR2 SMNVEV come from the germline V gene (reference sequence). This CDR3 is built from 17 residues. The V gene end was trimmed by 6 bases and the J gene end by 0 bases; junction bases not matched to a gene: 7. The CDR3 region is CASRRLAGLGSYNEQFF. CDR3 bases: TGTGCCAGCAGGAGACTAGCGGGGTTGGGCTCCTACAATGAGCAGTTCTTC.

V gene TRBV5-6 combines with J gene TRBJ2-2; 7 positions agree with TRBD1. This CDR3 region has 14 residues. The ends lost 4 bases at V and 5 bases at J; junction bases unmatched: 5. CDR1 is SGHDT, CDR2 YYEEEE, per germline. The CDR3 DNA reads as TGTGCCAGCAGCCCTCCAGGGGGAACCGGGGAGCTGTTTTTT. Encoded protein: CASSPPGGTGELFF.

The chain carries TRBV5-4 and TRBJ1-5, with 8 positions matching TRBD1. Per germline, CDR1 SGHNT and CDR2 YYREEE (reference sequence). This CDR3 region has 15 residues. V lost 4 bases and J lost 5; bases outside the gene matches: 8. CDR3 sequence reads: CASSPGQGADQPQHF. In nucleotides, the CDR3 is TGTGCCAGCAGCCCCGGACAGGGCGCAGATCAGCCCCAGCATTTT.

V usage is TRBV6-5 and J usage is TRBJ1-5; weak D call: TRBD1 (5 bases). Germline V CDR1 and CDR2: MNHEY, SVGAGI. The CDR3 has 15 amino acids. Trimming removed 4 bases at V and 5 bases at J, with 15 bases between. Written as DNA, the CDR3 is TGTGCCAGCAGTTTATCTGGGGCTGTAGATCAGCCCCAGCATTTT. This sequence encodes CASSLSGAVDQPQHF.

This clone was counted once. V and J are TRBV19 and TRBJ1-5; TRBD1 is a possible D gene (5 bases). Germline V lookup: CDR1 LNHDA, CDR2 SQIVND (reference sequence). With 3 bases removed from V and 1 base from J, the gap between germline ends came to 13 bases. The CDR3 covers 16 residues. The DNA for the CDR3 is TGTGCCAGTAGTATGTTAGGGGAGGGGAGCAATCAGCCCCAGCATTTT. As protein: CASSMLGEGSNQPQHF.